This entry describes one T cell receptor beta chain. The trim removed 0 bases at V and 8 bases at J, leaving 7 bases unmatched. Germline-derived CDR1 and CDR2 are MRHNA and SNTAGT. The CDR3 is 16 residues long. Researchers ran the PCR with 60 Vbeta and 13 Jbeta primers. Method: immunoSEQ multiplex PCR; TCRdb's copy keeps in-frame clones and lacks some. Of some 200,000 clones listed, roughly 68% were seen once; the top ten hold about 1.7%. These data belong to a study of cytomegalovirus exposure and HLA in healthy donors. This chain links TRBV6-4 with TRBJ2-1, with TRBD2 identical over 10 bases. The specimen was PBMCs. The TCR sequence derives from a woman in her thirties in good health and CMV-seronegative. The CDR3 DNA follows: TGTGCCAGCAGTGACTCAGCGGGGGGGCCTGGTGATGAGCAGTTCTTC. It translates to CASSDSAGGPGDEQFF.